The 32 T cell receptor beta chains below were found in one sample sequenced in a study of glioma-infiltrating T cells. Amplification of TCR alpha and beta CDR3 regions from RNA used iRepertoire nested multiplex PCR. Via MiXCR, TCRdb re-called the multiplex PCR reads, giving one row per CDR3 protein. Among 400,000 or so distinct CDR3 sequences listed, 35% to 45% were seen once. Sequencing was done on a sample of glioma tissue, nonneoplastic brain tissue, or PBMCs (not recorded which). These TCRs come from a human donor with low-grade glioma or glioblastoma, undergoing nonglioma brain surgery, or in good health (not recorded which).

This clonotype turned up a few times. The genes are TRBV29-1 and TRBJ2-1, with TRBD1 identical over 10 bases. The V gene end was trimmed by 6 bases and the J gene end by 3 bases; junction bases not matched to a gene: 5. Germline CDR1 is SQVTM and CDR2 is ANQGSEA. CDR3 length equals 14 residues. The CDR3 here is CSVARDRGYNEQFF. The CDR3 DNA follows: TGCAGCGTGGCTCGGGACAGGGGCTACAATGAGCAGTTCTTC.

For this clonotype: This may be a read error, as it is one base from a much larger clone. This chain links TRBV6-5 with TRBJ1-1; 7 positions match TRBD1. The CDR3 covers 13 residues. The V gene's germline CDR1 is MNHEY and CDR2 SVGAGI. CDR3 DNA: TGTGCCATCAGTCAAGGACAGGTGACTGAAGCTTTCTTT. This sequence encodes CAISQGQVTEAFF.

This clonotype has a single count. The chain employs TRBV18 and TRBJ2-5; D uncertain. The DNA end lines up better with TRBJ2-7; the J call may be wrong. CDR3 length: 14 amino acids. Germline V lookup: CDR1 KGHSH, CDR2 LQKENI. CDR3 sequence reads: CASSPDGQFYEQYF. Written as DNA, the CDR3 is TGTGCCAGCTCACCGGACGGCCAGTTCTACGAGCAGTACTTC.

This clonotype has just a few counts. Compared with germline, one end of the junction differs, possibly owing to a read error. The rearrangement links TRBV6-1 to TRBJ1-1; D gene ambiguous. This CDR3 is 12 amino acids long. Looked up from germline, CDR1 is MNHNS and CDR2 is SASEGT. The CDR3 nucleotides are TGTGCCATCAGTGAGTCAGGCACTGAAGCTTTCTTT. Amino acids: CAISESGTEAFF.

With regard to this clonotype: Possible read error: a much larger clone is one base away. The V and J genes are TRBV18 and TRBJ2-7; D is unresolved. The length of the CDR3 is 14 residues. Germline V gene data show CDR1 as KGHSH and CDR2 as LQKENI. Here the CDR3 reads CASSPIQSSYELYF. The CDR3 DNA reads as TGTGCCAGCTCACCTATACAGAGCTCCTACGAGCTGTACTTC.

Ten or more counts support this clonotype. V and J are TRBV6-1 and TRBJ2-3, with no clear D. The germline gives CDR1 MNHNS, CDR2 SASEGT. Trimming removed 4 bases from V and 5 bases from J, with 7 bases in between. The CDR3 contains 12 residues. The CDR3 loop is CASSARRDTQYF. CDR3 nucleotides: TGTGCCAGCAGTGCCCGGAGAGATACGCAGTATTTT.

This clonotype was observed at least ten times. This chain connects TRBV20-1 to TRBJ2-1, with a possible D match to TRBD1 (6 bases). V was clipped by 6 bases and J by 2 bases, with 14 bases between them. CDR3 length: 14 residues. CDR1 and CDR2 (germline): DFQATT, SNEGSKA (reference sequence). The CDR3 DNA reads as TGCAGTGCAAGCAGGACAGTAGCCTACAATGAGCAGTTCTTC. Amino acid sequence: CSASRTVAYNEQFF.

The table lists this clonotype with many counts. The CDR3 nucleotides read TGTGCCAGCAGTCAGACAGGCGGGACCCAGTACTTC. Protein: CASSQTGGTQYF. The V call is TRBV6-1, the J call TRBJ2-5, with D tentatively TRBD1 (6 bases). Trimming shortened V by 5 bases and J by 7 bases, and 11 bases separated the two germline ends. This CDR3 spans 12 amino acids. CDR1 MNHNS and CDR2 SASEGT come from the germline V gene.

Concerning this clonotype itself: A much larger clone differs by one base, so this may be a read error. The V and J genes are TRBV4-1 and TRBJ1-1; D is ambiguous. The CDR3 is made up of 16 amino acids. Germline-derived CDR1 and CDR2 are MGHRA and YSYEKL. V dropped 4 bases and J dropped 0 bases, with 15 bases sitting between them. The CDR3 sequence: CASSPSYLILNTEAFF. The DNA for the CDR3 is TGCGCCAGCAGCCCGAGCTACCTAATTCTGAACACTGAAGCTTTCTTT.

This clonotype was seen more than once but under ten times. The chain uses TRBV25-1 and TRBJ2-1; possible D gene TRBD2, 6 bases. The CDR3 length is 15 residues. V shed 2 bases and J shed 5 bases, with 13 bases lying between them. Germline lookup yields CDR1 MGHDK and CDR2 SYGVNS. The CDR3 loop is CASSERGIPNNEQFF. The DNA of the CDR3 is TGTGCCAGCAGTGAACGGGGGATCCCCAACAATGAGCAGTTCTTC. The variable domain in full, completed from reference TRBV25-1 and TRBJ2-1, reads EADIYQTPRYLVIGTGKKITLECSQTMGHDKMYWYQQDPGMELHLIHYSYGVNSTEKGDLSSESTVSRIRTEHFPLTLESARPSHTSQYLCASSERGIPNNEQFFGPGTRLTVL.

This clonotype has more than one count but fewer than ten. V is TRBV28 and J is TRBJ2-7, with 8 bases matching TRBD2. Per germline, CDR1 MDHEN and CDR2 SYDVKM. V gave up 1 base and J gave up 4 bases; unmatched junction bases: 6. CDR3 length: 15 amino acids. The CDR3, as DNA: TGTGCCAGCAGTTTATTCCGGGAGGGCCTTTACGAGCAGTACTTC. Its protein product is CASSLFREGLYEQYF.

This clonotype was seen at least ten times. The chain employs TRBV6-1 and TRBJ1-6; tentatively, D is TRBD1 (5 bases). Germline V CDR1 and CDR2: MNHNS, SASEGT. V lost 1 base, J lost 4 bases, and 14 bases lay in between. This CDR3 contains 17 residues. The CDR3: CASSEGVPGRYNSPLHF. CDR3 DNA sequence: TGTGCCAGCAGTGAAGGGGTACCGGGACGATATAATTCACCCCTCCACTTT.

Concerning this clonotype: A much larger clone is a single base away; this may be a read error. This sequence joins TRBV6-5 and TRBJ2-7; TRBD1 matches at 8 bases. V dropped 11 bases and J dropped 5; count of bases not matched to a gene: 14. The CDR3 has 14 amino acids. The germline V gene encodes CDR1 MNHEY and CDR2 SVGAGI. In DNA, the CDR3 is TGTGCCCTTGAGCGCAGGGGGCGCGTAAACGAGCAGTACTTC. Translating it yields CALERRGRVNEQYF.

This clonotype has a count of ten or more. The V gene is TRBV6-2 or TRBV6-3, the J gene TRBJ2-3, with 8 positions matching TRBD2. Germline V gene data show CDR1 as MNHEY and CDR2 as SVGEGT. V shed 2 bases, J shed 2 bases, and the junction held 6 bases outside the gene matches. The CDR3 runs to 16 residues. CDR3 DNA sequence: TGTGCCAGCAGTTACAGCGGCGGGGGGCCCACAGATACGCAGTATTTT. This codes for CASSYSGGGPTDTQYF.

This rearrangement joins TRBV3-1 to TRBJ2-7, with 8 bases identical to TRBD2. This CDR3 has 16 residues. V shed 4 bases and J 0 bases; nucleotides not matched to a gene: 8. CDR1 and CDR2 (germline): LGHDT, YNNKEL (reference sequence). The CDR3 loop is CASSPSSGPSSYEQYF. CDR3 sequence (DNA): TGTGCCAGCAGCCCGTCTAGCGGGCCGAGCTCCTACGAGCAGTACTTC.

As concerns this clonotype: Germline and junction disagree at one end, which may indicate a read error. This sequence joins TRBV24-1 and TRBJ2-7; possible D gene TRBD2, 5 bases. This CDR3 comprises 13 residues. Germline V lookup: CDR1 KGHDR, CDR2 SFDVKD. The CDR3 region has the DNA TGTGCCGCCAGTGTTGCGGGCGCCTACGAGCAGTACTTC. Translating gives CAASVAGAYEQYF.

This clonotype was seen a handful of times. The CDR3 region is CASSGTRSNTGELFF. CDR3 sequence (DNA): TGTGCCAGCAGTGGGACAAGGTCGAACACCGGGGAGCTGTTTTTT. The chain links TRBV25-1 to TRBJ2-2; possible D gene TRBD1, 5 bases. Germline V gives CDR1 MGHDK, CDR2 SYGVNS. V lost 4 bases and J lost 0, with 9 bases in between. The CDR3 is made up of 15 amino acids.

V and J are TRBV2 and TRBJ2-3, with D unclear. There are 16 residues in the CDR3. Trimming shortened V by 5 bases and J by 0 bases, and 15 bases separated the two germline ends. Germline V gene lookup returns CDR1 SNHLY and CDR2 FYNNEI. The CDR3 sequence: CASSPPRGSSTDTQYF. CDR3 nucleotide sequence: TGTGCCAGCAGTCCCCCCCGCGGATCTAGCACAGATACGCAGTATTTT. Full variable domain (outside the CDR3, taken from reference TRBV2 and TRBJ2-3): EPEVTQTPSHQVTQMGQEVILRCVPISNHLYFYWYRQILGQKVEFLVSFYNNEISEKSEIFDDQFSVERPDGSNFTLKIRSTKLEDSAMYFCASSPPRGSSTDTQYFGPGTRLTVL.

This clonotype was detected a few times. CDR3 bases: TGTGCCAGCAGTATCCGGACCAACCAAGAGACCCAGTACTTC. Its translation is CASSIRTNQETQYF. The chain links TRBV27 to TRBJ2-5, with D unclear. The V gene's germline CDR1 is MNHEY and CDR2 SMNVEV (reference sequence). V was clipped by 5 bases and J by 0 bases, with 10 bases between them. This CDR3 comprises 14 residues.

There are a few counts of this clonotype. The J gene is TRBJ2-1, the V gene TRBV4-3; 7 bases fit TRBD2. Per the germline V gene, CDR1 is LGHNA and CDR2 is YSLEER. This CDR3 is built from 16 residues. Losses at the gene ends were 6 bases for V and 3 bases for J; bases not matched to a gene: 11. The CDR3 loop is CASSHSGTNDYNEQFF. Written as DNA, the CDR3 is TGCGCCAGCAGTCACTCCGGGACTAACGACTACAATGAGCAGTTCTTC.

This clonotype was seen only a few times. The rearrangement uses TRBV10-3 and TRBJ2-7; tentatively, D is TRBD1 or TRBD2 (5 bases each). Germline loops: CDR1 ENHRY, CDR2 SYGVKD. The length of the CDR3 is 12 residues. Trimming shortened V by 10 bases and J by 7 bases, and 17 bases separated the two germline ends. Here the CDR3 reads CATTGPALEQYF. The CDR3 region has the DNA TGTGCCACGACGGGGCCGGCACTGGAGCAGTACTTC.

This clonotype has ten or more counts. The genes are TRBV20-1 and TRBJ2-3; TRBD1 matches at 10 bases. The CDR3 is 16 amino acids. Germline values: CDR1 DFQATT, CDR2 SNEGSKA (reference sequence). The V segment lost 5 bases and the J segment 3 bases; nucleotides outside the gene matches: 11. The CDR3 is CSAHSPRDRGTDTQYF. CDR3 DNA: TGCAGTGCTCACTCTCCCCGGGACAGGGGAACAGATACGCAGTATTTT.

This clonotype was observed a handful of times. The V call is TRBV28, the J call TRBJ1-5; maybe TRBD1 (6 bases). Germline assignment: CDR1 MDHEN and CDR2 SYDVKM. This CDR3 comprises 19 residues. Trimming removed 3 bases from V and 2 bases from J, with 23 bases in between. In nucleotides, the CDR3 is TGTGCCAGCAGTTTTTTCCCCAGGGGAAGGGAGGCTGGCAATCAGCCCCAGCATTTT. Protein sequence: CASSFFPRGREAGNQPQHF.

Comment on this clonotype: One end of the junction does not line up with germline, which may come from a read error. The chain joins TRBV27 to TRBJ2-7; D possibly corresponds to TRBD2 (6 bases). CDR3 length: 13 amino acids. The germline CDR1 and CDR2 sequences are MNHEY and SMNVEV (reference sequence). CDR3 region: CANNGGSHKEQSF. CDR3 DNA sequence: TGTGCCAATAACGGGGGATCCCACAAGGAGCAGTCCTTC.

Of note for this clonotype: Being one base from a much bigger clone, this may be a read error. The V and J genes are TRBV28 and TRBJ2-5; a possible D gene is TRBD2 (6 bases). Germline lookup yields CDR1 MDHEN and CDR2 SYDVKM. Trimming cost V 6 bases and J 5 bases, with 16 bases left between them. The CDR3 is 14 amino acids. CDR3 amino acids: CASSPSVPSETQYF. In DNA form, the CDR3 reads TGTGCCAGCAGCCCTAGCGTCCCAAGCGAGACCCAGTACTTC.

The rearrangement links TRBV2 to TRBJ1-1; D is possibly TRBD1 (5 bases). The germline V and J ends were trimmed by 4 bases and 4 bases, with 13 bases remaining between them. The germline CDR1 and CDR2 sequences are SNHLY and FYNNEI. The CDR3 extends over 14 amino acids. The CDR3 sequence: CASSAGRQGTEAFF. CDR3 bases: TGTGCCAGCAGTGCTGGGCGTCAGGGCACTGAAGCTTTCTTT.

This clonotype was recorded many times. This sequence joins TRBV27 and TRBJ2-1; 10 bases map to TRBD2. From germline, CDR1 is MNHEY and CDR2 SMNVEV (reference sequence). The trim removed 5 bases at V and 2 bases at J, leaving 3 bases unmatched. The CDR3 covers 15 residues. As DNA, the CDR3 is TGTGCCAGCAGTCTTGGGACTAGCGCCTACAATGAGCAGTTCTTC. Protein: CASSLGTSAYNEQFF.

This clonotype has a count of ten or more. The chain joins TRBV25-1 to TRBJ1-1, with TRBD1 as a possible D gene (5 bases). The ends were cut back, 4 bases at V and 6 bases at J, with 15 bases in the middle. The CDR3 is 14 amino acids. Germline assignment: CDR1 MGHDK and CDR2 SYGVNS. The CDR3 loop reads CASSGEGLGAEAFF. The DNA of the CDR3 is TGTGCCAGCAGTGGAGAGGGGCTAGGGGCTGAAGCTTTCTTT.

Concerning this clonotype: A much larger clone lies one base from this, so it may be a read error. The chain joins TRBV6-1 to TRBJ2-3; 10 nucleotides agree with TRBD2. The J segment lost 8 bases and the V segment lost 7 bases, leaving 6 bases of the junction unmatched. In germline, CDR1 is MNHNS, CDR2 SASEGT. The CDR3 totals 13 residues. The CDR3 bases are TGTGCCAGCACACTAGCGGGGTCAGTTACGCAGTATTTT. Encoded protein: CASTLAGSVTQYF.

This clonotype was seen many times. This chain joins TRBV6-2 or TRBV6-3 and TRBJ1-1, with unresolved D. The CDR3 is 14 amino acids. From germline, CDR1 is MNHEY and CDR2 SVGEGT. V was clipped by 0 bases and J by 1 base, with 6 bases between them. This chain's CDR3 is CASSYSLGNTEAFF. The CDR3 DNA follows: TGTGCCAGCAGTTACTCTTTAGGGAACACTGAAGCTTTCTTT.

Turning to this clonotype: A single base separates this from a much larger clone, so it may be a read error. The J gene is TRBJ1-1, the V gene TRBV20-1, with 9 bases matching TRBD1. This CDR3 has 14 residues. Germline V CDR1 and CDR2: DFQATT, SNEGSKA (reference sequence). CDR3 residues: CGAREGTGNTEAFF. CDR3 DNA sequence: TGCGGTGCTAGAGAGGGGACAGGGAATACTGAAGCTTTCTTT.

The chain links TRBV24-1 to TRBJ2-1, with 8 bases fitting TRBD1. The germline CDR1 and CDR2 sequences are KGHDR and SFDVKD. The CDR3 runs to 16 residues. V lost 4 bases and J lost 5; bases outside the gene matches: 9. Here the CDR3 reads CATSDPRRGLDNEQFF. CDR3 nucleotide sequence: TGTGCCACCAGTGACCCCCGCAGGGGGCTTGACAATGAGCAGTTCTTC.